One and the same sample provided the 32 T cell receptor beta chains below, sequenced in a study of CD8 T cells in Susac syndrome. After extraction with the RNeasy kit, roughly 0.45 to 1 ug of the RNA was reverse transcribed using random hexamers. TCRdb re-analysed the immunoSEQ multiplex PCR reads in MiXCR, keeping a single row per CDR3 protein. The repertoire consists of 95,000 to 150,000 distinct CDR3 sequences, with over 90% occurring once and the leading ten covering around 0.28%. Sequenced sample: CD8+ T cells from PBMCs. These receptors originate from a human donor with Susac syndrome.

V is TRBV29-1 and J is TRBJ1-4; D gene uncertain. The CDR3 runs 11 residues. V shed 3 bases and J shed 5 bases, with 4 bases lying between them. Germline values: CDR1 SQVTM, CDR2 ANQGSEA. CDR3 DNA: TGCAGCGTTGACCTGAATGAAAAACTGTTTTTT. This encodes CSVDLNEKLFF.

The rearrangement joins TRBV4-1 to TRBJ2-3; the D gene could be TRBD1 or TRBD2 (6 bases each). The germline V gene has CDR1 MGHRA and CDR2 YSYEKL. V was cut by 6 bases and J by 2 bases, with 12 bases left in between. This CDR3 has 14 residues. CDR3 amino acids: CASSRGPDTDTQYF. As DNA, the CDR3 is TGCGCCAGCAGTCGGGGGCCAGACACAGATACGCAGTATTTT.

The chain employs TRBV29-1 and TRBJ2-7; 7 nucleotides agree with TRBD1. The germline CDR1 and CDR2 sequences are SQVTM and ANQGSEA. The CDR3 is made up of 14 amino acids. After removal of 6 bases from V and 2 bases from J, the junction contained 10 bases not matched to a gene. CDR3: CSVLGRDSPYEQYF. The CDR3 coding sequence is TGCAGCGTCCTAGGTCGGGACAGCCCCTACGAGCAGTACTTC.

In DNA, the CDR3 is TGTGCCAGCAGCCAAGGGCTAGCTGGAAGGGAGCAGTACTTC. Encoded protein: CASSQGLAGREQYF. The chain combines TRBV3-1 with TRBJ2-7, with D possibly being TRBD2 (5 bases). The CDR3 has 14 residues. V lost 1 base, J lost 7 bases, and 14 bases lay in between. Germline CDR1 is LGHDT and CDR2 is YNNKEL (reference sequence).

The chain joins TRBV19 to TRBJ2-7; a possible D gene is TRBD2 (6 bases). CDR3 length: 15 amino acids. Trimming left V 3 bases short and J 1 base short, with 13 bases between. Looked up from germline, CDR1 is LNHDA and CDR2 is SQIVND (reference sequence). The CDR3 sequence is CASSMGGPGSYEQYF. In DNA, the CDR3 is TGTGCCAGTAGTATGGGGGGACCAGGATCCTACGAGCAGTACTTC.

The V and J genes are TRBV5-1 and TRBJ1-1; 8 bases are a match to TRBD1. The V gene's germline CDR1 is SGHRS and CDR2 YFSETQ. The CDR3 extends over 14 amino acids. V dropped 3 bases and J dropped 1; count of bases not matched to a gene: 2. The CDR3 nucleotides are TGCGCCAGCAGCTACAGGGGGGAGAACACTGAAGCTTTCTTT. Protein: CASSYRGENTEAFF.

CDR3 sequence: CSVHLNTEAFF. The CDR3 DNA reads TGCAGCGTACACCTGAACACTGAAGCTTTCTTT. V and J are TRBV29-1 and TRBJ1-1; D remains unclear. Trimming took off 6 bases at V and 0 bases at J, with 5 bases between the two ends. The length of the CDR3 is 11 residues. Per germline, CDR1 SQVTM and CDR2 ANQGSEA.

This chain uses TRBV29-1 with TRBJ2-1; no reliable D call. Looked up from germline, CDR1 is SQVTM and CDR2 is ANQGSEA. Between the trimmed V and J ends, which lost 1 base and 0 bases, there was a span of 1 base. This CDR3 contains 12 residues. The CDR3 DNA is TGCAGCGTTGAAGTCTCCTACAATGAGCAGTTCTTC. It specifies CSVEVSYNEQFF.

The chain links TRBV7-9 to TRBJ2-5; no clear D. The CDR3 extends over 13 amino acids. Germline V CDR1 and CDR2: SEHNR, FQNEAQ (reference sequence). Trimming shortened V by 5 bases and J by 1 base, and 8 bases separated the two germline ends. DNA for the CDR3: TGTGCCAGCAGCCCCAACAGCCAAGAGACCCAGTACTTC. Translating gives CASSPNSQETQYF.

The CDR3: CASAWAASSEQYF. The CDR3, as DNA: TGTGCCAGTGCGTGGGCAGCCTCTTCCGAGCAGTACTTC. The chain combines TRBV19 with TRBJ2-7; D not certain. The V gene's germline CDR1 is LNHDA and CDR2 SQIVND (reference sequence). V was clipped by 8 bases and J by 6 bases, with 17 bases between them. The CDR3 is 13 amino acids. The full variable domain, in which reference TRBV19 and TRBJ2-7 provide the parts outside the CDR3, is DGGITQSPKYLFRKEGQNVTLSCEQNLNHDAMYWYRQDPGQGLRLIYYSQIVNDFQKGDIAEGYSVSREKKESFPLTVTSAQKNPTAFYLCASAWAASSEQYFGPGTRLTVT.

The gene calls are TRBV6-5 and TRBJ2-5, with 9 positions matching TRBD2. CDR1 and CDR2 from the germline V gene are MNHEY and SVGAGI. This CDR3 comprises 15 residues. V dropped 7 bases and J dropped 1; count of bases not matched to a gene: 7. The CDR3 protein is CASTPSGGLQETQYF. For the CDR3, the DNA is TGTGCCAGCACCCCCAGCGGGGGGCTCCAAGAGACCCAGTACTTC.

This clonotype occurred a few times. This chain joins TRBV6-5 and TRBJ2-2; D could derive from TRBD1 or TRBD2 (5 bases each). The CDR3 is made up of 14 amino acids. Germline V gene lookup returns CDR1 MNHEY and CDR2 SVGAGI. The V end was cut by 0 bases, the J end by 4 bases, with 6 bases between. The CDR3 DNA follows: TGTGCCAGCAGTTACTCGAGGGGCACCGGGGAGCTGTTTTTT. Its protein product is CASSYSRGTGELFF.

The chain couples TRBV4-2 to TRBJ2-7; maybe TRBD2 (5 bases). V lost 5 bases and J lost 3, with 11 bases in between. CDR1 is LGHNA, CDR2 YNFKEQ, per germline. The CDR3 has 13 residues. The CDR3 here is CASSAGPDYEQYF. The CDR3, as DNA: TGTGCCAGCAGCGCGGGCCCCGACTACGAGCAGTACTTC.

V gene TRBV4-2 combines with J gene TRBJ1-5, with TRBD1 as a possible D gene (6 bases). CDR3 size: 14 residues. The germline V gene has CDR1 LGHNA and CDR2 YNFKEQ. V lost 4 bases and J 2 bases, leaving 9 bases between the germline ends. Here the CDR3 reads CASSRRQGNQPQHF. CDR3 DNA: TGTGCCAGCAGCCGTCGACAGGGCAATCAGCCCCAGCATTTT.

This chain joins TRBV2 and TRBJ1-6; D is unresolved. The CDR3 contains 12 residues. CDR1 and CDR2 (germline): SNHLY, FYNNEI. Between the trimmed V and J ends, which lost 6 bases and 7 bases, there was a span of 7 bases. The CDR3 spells CASRPGNSPLHF. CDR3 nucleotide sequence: TGTGCCAGCAGACCCGGGAATTCACCCCTCCACTTT.

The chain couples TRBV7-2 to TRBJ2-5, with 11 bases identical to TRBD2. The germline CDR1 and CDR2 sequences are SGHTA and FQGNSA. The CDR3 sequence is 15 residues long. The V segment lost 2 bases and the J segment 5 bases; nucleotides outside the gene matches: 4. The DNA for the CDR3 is TGTGCCAGCAGCTTAAGTAGCGGGGGGGCGGAGACCCAGTACTTC. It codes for CASSLSSGGAETQYF.

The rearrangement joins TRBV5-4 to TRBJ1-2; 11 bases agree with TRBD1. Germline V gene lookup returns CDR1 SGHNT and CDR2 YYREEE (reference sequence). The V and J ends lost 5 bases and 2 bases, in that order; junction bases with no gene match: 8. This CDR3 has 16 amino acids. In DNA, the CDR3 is TGTGCCAGCAGTCCCCAAAGGACAGGGGGCAACTATGGCTACACCTTC. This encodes CASSPQRTGGNYGYTF.

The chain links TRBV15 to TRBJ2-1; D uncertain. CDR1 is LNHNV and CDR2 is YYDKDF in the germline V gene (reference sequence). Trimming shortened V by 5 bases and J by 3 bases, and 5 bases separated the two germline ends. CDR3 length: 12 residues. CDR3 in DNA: TGTGCCACCAGCCCCAACTACAATGAGCAGTTCTTC. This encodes CATSPNYNEQFF. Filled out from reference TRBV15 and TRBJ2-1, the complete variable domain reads DAMVIQNPRYQVTQFGKPVTLSCSQTLNHNVMYWYQQKSSQAPKLLFHYYDKDFNNEADTPDNFQSRRPNTSFCFLDIRSPGLGDTAMYLCATSPNYNEQFFGPGTRLTVL.

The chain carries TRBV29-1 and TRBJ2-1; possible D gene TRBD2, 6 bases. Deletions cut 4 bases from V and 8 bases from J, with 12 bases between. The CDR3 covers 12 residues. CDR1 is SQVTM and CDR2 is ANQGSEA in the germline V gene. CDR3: CSVGVREDEQFF. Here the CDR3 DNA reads TGCAGCGTTGGAGTGAGGGAGGATGAGCAGTTCTTC.

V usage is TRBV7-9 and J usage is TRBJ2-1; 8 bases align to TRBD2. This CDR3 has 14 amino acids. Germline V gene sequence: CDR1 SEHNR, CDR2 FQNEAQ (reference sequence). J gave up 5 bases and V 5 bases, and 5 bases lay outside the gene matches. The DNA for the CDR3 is TGTGCCAGCAGCCCCCGGACTAGCAACAATGAGCAGTTCTTC. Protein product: CASSPRTSNNEQFF.

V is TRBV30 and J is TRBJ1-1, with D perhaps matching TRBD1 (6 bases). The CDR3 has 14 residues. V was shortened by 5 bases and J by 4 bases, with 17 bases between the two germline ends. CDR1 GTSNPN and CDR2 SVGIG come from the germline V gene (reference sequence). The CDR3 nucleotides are TGTGCCTGGGGGATTGGGGGCTTTGGCACTGAAGCTTTCTTT. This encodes CAWGIGGFGTEAFF.

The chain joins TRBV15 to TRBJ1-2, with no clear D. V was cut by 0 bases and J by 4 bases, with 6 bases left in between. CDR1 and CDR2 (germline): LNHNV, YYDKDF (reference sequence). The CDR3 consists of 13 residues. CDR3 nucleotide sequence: TGTGCCACCAGCAGAGAAACTGGCTATGGCTACACCTTC. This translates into CATSRETGYGYTF.

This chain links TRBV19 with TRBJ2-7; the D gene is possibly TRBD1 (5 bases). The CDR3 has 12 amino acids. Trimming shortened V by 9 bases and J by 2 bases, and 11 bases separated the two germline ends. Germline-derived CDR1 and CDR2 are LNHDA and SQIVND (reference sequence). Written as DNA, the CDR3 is TGTGCCAGCCAAGGGGTGGCCTACGAGCAGTACTTC. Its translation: CASQGVAYEQYF.

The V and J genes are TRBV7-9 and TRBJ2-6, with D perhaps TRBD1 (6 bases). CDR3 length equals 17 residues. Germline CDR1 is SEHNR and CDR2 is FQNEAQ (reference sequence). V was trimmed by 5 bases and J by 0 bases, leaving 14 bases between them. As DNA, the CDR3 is TGTGCCAGCAGCAGCTTAGGACAGCCCTCTGGGGCCAACGTCCTGACTTTC. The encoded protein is CASSSLGQPSGANVLTF.

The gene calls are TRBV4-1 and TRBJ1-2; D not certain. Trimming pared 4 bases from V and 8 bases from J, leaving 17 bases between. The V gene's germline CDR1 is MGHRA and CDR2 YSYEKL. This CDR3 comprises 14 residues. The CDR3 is CASSPPGRSDGYTF. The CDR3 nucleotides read TGCGCCAGCAGCCCCCCAGGAAGATCAGACGGCTACACCTTC.

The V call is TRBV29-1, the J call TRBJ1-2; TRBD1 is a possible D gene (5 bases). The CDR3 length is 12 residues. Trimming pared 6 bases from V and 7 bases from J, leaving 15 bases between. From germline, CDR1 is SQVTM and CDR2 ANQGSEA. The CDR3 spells CSVPGLEGGYTF. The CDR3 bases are TGCAGCGTGCCGGGACTCGAGGGTGGCTACACCTTC. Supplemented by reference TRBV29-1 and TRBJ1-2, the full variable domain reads SAVISQKPSRDICQRGTSLTIQCQVDSQVTMMFWYRQQPGQSLTLIATANQGSEATYESGFVIDKFPISRPNLTFSTLTVSNMSPEDSSIYLCSVPGLEGGYTFGSGTRLTVV.

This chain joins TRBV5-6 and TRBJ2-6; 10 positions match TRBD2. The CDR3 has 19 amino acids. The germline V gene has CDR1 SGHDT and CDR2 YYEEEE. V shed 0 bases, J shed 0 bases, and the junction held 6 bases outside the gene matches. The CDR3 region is CASSLALAGGLSGANVLTF. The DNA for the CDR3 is TGTGCCAGCAGCTTGGCCTTAGCGGGGGGCCTCTCTGGGGCCAACGTCCTGACTTTC.

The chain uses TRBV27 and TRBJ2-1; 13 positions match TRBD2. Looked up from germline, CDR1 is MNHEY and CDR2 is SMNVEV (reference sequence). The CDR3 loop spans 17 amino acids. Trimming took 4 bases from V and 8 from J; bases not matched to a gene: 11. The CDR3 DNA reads TGTGCCAGCAGTTCCCAACGACTAGCGGGGGGCCTGGATGAGCAGTTCTTC. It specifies CASSSQRLAGGLDEQFF.

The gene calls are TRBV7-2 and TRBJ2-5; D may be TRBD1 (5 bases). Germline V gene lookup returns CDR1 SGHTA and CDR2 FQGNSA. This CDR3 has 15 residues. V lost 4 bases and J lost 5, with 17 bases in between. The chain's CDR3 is CASSSLAGARETQYF. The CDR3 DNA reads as TGTGCCAGCAGCTCTTTAGCTGGGGCCCGGGAGACCCAGTACTTC.

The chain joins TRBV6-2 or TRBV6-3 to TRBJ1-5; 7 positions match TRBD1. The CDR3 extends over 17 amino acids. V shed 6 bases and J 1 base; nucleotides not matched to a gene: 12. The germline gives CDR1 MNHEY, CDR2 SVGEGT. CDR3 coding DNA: TGTGCCAGCAGCCTTCCCGACAGGGCGGCGAGCAATCAGCCCCAGCATTTT. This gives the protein CASSLPDRAASNQPQHF.

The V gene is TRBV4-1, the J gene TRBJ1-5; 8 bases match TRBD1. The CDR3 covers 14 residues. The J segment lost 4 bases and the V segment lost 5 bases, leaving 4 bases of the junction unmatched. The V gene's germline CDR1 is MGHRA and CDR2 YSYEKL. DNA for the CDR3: TGCGCCAGCAGCGATGGACAGGGAAATCAGCCCCAGCATTTT. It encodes CASSDGQGNQPQHF.

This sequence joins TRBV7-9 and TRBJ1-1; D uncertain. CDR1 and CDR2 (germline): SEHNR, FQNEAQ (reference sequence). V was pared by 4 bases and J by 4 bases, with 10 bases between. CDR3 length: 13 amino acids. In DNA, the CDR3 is TGTGCCAGCAGCTCCGGGGTTGGCACTGAAGCTTTCTTT. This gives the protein CASSSGVGTEAFF.